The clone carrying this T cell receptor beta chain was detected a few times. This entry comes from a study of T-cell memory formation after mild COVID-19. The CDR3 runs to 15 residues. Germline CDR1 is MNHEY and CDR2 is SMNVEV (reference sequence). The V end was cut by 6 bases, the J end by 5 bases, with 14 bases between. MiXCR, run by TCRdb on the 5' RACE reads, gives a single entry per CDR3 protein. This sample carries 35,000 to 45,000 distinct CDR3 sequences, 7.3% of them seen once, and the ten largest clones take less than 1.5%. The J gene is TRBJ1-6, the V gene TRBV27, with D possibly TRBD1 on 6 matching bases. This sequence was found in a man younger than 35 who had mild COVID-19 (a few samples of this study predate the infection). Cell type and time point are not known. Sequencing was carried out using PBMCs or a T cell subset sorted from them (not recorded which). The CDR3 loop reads CASRKRGLDNSPLHF. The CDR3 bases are TGTGCCAGCAGAAAACGGGGGCTAGATAATTCACCCCTCCACTTT.